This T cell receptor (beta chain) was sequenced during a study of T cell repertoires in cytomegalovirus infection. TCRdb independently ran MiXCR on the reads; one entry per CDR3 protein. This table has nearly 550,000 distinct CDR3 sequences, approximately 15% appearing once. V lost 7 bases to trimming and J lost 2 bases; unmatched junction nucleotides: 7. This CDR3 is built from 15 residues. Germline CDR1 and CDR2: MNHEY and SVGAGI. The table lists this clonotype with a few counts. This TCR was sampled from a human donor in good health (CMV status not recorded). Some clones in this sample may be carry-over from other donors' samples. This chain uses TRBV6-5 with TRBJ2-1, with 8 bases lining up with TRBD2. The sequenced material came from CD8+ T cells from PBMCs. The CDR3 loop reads CASKSGSDTYNEQFF. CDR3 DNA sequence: TGTGCCAGCAAGAGCGGGAGTGATACCTACAATGAGCAGTTCTTC.